These 27 T cell receptor beta chains were sequenced from one sample in a study of blood T cell repertoires in COVID-19. The repertoire was sequenced with immunoSEQ multiplex PCR; TCRdb's copy has only in-frame clones and lacks some. This table has roughly 45,000 clones, roughly 80% appearing once. The sequenced sample consisted of peripheral blood. These receptors came from a man in his fifties or sixties with active COVID-19.

The chain uses TRBV13 and TRBJ1-1; possibly TRBD1 for D (6 bases). From germline, CDR1 is PRHDT and CDR2 FYEKMQ (reference sequence). The CDR3 is 14 residues long. With 5 bases removed from V and 4 bases from J, the gap between germline ends came to 14 bases. The CDR3 region is CASSTHRVGTEAFF. The CDR3 region has the DNA TGTGCCAGCAGCACACACAGGGTGGGCACTGAAGCTTTCTTT.

The chain uses TRBV4-1 and TRBJ2-1; the D is unclear. The CDR3 spans 12 residues. V lost 3 bases to trimming and J lost 5 bases, with 5 bases between them. The germline gives CDR1 MGHRA, CDR2 YSYEKL. The CDR3 sequence is CASSHPDNEQFF. The CDR3 nucleotides are TGCGCCAGCAGCCACCCCGACAATGAGCAGTTCTTC.

This chain uses TRBV27 with TRBJ2-1; TRBD2 aligns across 15 bases. V trimming: 2 bases; J trimming: 6 bases; junction bases outside the gene matches: 5. Germline CDR1 and CDR2: MNHEY and SMNVEV (reference sequence). The CDR3 contains 17 residues. In DNA, the CDR3 is TGTGCCAGCAGTTTAGGACTAGCGGGGGGGTGGGGCAATGAGCAGTTCTTC. It codes for CASSLGLAGGWGNEQFF.

The chain recombines TRBV27 with TRBJ2-7; D gene ambiguous. The CDR3 is 13 residues long. Germline assignment: CDR1 MNHEY and CDR2 SMNVEV (reference sequence). V lost 1 base and J lost 3, with 7 bases in between. The CDR3 loop is CASSLFPGYEQYF. The CDR3 nucleotides read TGTGCCAGCAGTTTATTTCCCGGCTACGAGCAGTACTTC.

The V call is TRBV5-1, the J call TRBJ2-2, with D possibly matching TRBD1 (6 bases). V shed 6 bases and J shed 1 base, with 10 bases lying between them. The CDR3 runs to 14 residues. Germline V lookup: CDR1 SGHRS, CDR2 YFSETQ. CDR3 DNA sequence: TGCGCCAGCATCCCGGGACAGAACACCGGGGAGCTGTTTTTT. Translation gives CASIPGQNTGELFF.

This clone has just one count. This rearrangement joins TRBV5-5 to TRBJ2-5; 14 bases are a match to TRBD2. V shed 4 bases and J 7 bases; nucleotides not matched to a gene: 9. Germline loops: CDR1 SGHKS, CDR2 YYEKEE (reference sequence). The CDR3 covers 16 residues. CDR3 DNA: TGTGCCAGCAGCATAGGACTAGCGGGGGGAAGGGGGACCCAGTACTTC. Encoded protein: CASSIGLAGGRGTQYF.

The J gene is TRBJ2-1, the V gene TRBV6-6; the match to TRBD1 covers 9 bases. The V gene's germline CDR1 is MNHNY and CDR2 SVGAGI (reference sequence). The CDR3 has 16 residues. V was clipped by 1 base and J by 5 bases; unmatched bases: 6. CDR3 bases: TGTGCCAGCAGTTACTTTACAGGGGGCGCCAACAATGAGCAGTTCTTC. Encoded protein: CASSYFTGGANNEQFF.

The genes are TRBV7-8 and TRBJ2-7; 10 bases match TRBD1. The trim removed 5 bases at V and 7 bases at J, leaving 8 bases unmatched. The CDR3 runs 14 residues. Germline V CDR1 and CDR2: SGHVS, FQNEAQ. The CDR3 region is CASSLAGTGVEQYF. The CDR3 DNA is TGTGCCAGCAGCCTCGCGGGGACAGGGGTTGAGCAGTACTTC.

This clone was counted a few times. The chain links TRBV9 to TRBJ1-1, with TRBD1 identical over 8 bases. V lost 3 bases to trimming and J lost 4 bases; unmatched junction nucleotides: 8. This CDR3 comprises 15 residues. Germline V gene sequence: CDR1 SGDLS, CDR2 YYNGEE. The chain's CDR3 is CASSARTGRVTEAFF. CDR3 sequence (DNA): TGTGCCAGCAGCGCGCGGACAGGGAGGGTCACTGAAGCTTTCTTT.

The V call is TRBV27, the J call TRBJ1-1; D possibly corresponds to TRBD1 (5 bases). The CDR3 runs 14 residues. Trimming left V 3 bases short and J 0 bases short, with 8 bases between. Germline values: CDR1 MNHEY, CDR2 SMNVEV (reference sequence). CDR3 bases: TGTGCCAGCAGTTTCGGGGGGGTGAACACTGAAGCTTTCTTT. It yields the protein CASSFGGVNTEAFF.

The chain recombines TRBV2 with TRBJ2-1; 11 nucleotides agree with TRBD2. V shed 7 bases and J 4 bases; nucleotides not matched to a gene: 3. The CDR3 has 14 residues. Germline V gene lookup returns CDR1 SNHLY and CDR2 FYNNEI. This CDR3 reads CASTGTSGYNEQFF. The CDR3 nucleotides read TGTGCCAGCACCGGGACTAGCGGTTACAATGAGCAGTTCTTC.

The genes are TRBV6-5 and TRBJ1-6, with D uncertain. V dropped 7 bases and J dropped 5 bases, with 9 bases sitting between them. The germline V gene has CDR1 MNHEY and CDR2 SVGAGI. The CDR3 is 13 amino acids. CDR3 protein: CASMRDHNSPLHF. In DNA form, the CDR3 reads TGTGCCAGCATGAGGGATCATAATTCACCCCTCCACTTT.

The gene calls are TRBV5-4 and TRBJ2-2, with no clear D. CDR3 size: 15 residues. Germline CDR1 SGHNT, CDR2 YYREEE (reference sequence). With 3 bases removed from V and 4 bases from J, the gap between germline ends came to 13 bases. In DNA form, the CDR3 reads TGTGCCAGCAGCTATGAGTTATACTCCACCGGGGAGCTGTTTTTT. Its protein product is CASSYELYSTGELFF.

The V and J genes are TRBV23-1 and TRBJ2-3; D is perhaps TRBD1 (6 bases). TRBV23-1 is labeled an ORF, and its function is uncertain. Trimming shortened V by 4 bases and J by 4 bases, and 9 bases separated the two germline ends. This CDR3 comprises 13 residues. The CDR3 reads CASSPRGSDTQYF. CDR3 DNA: TGCGCCAGCAGTCCCAGGGGATCAGATACGCAGTATTTT.

The J gene is TRBJ2-3, the V gene TRBV20-1; possibly TRBD2 for D (5 bases). The V and J ends lost 3 bases and 5 bases respectively, with 9 bases between them. The CDR3 totals 12 residues. CDR1 is DFQATT and CDR2 is SNEGSKA in the germline V gene (reference sequence). The CDR3 bases are TGCAGTGCTAGTGATGCGGGAGATACGCAGTATTTT. The encoded protein is CSASDAGDTQYF.

This chain links TRBV28 with TRBJ2-2, with D maybe TRBD2 (6 bases). The V end lost 8 bases, the J end lost 1 base, and 8 bases lay between the germline ends. Germline V gene sequence: CDR1 MDHEN, CDR2 SYDVKM. The CDR3 spans 13 residues. CDR3 region: CASGTLNTGELFF. The CDR3 bases are TGTGCCAGCGGGACTTTGAACACCGGGGAGCTGTTTTTT.

The V call is TRBV19, the J call TRBJ2-5, with TRBD2 matching 12 bases. V dropped 5 bases and J dropped 5; count of bases not matched to a gene: 6. This CDR3 has 15 amino acids. The germline V gene has CDR1 LNHDA and CDR2 SQIVND (reference sequence). CDR3 DNA sequence: TGTGCCAGTAGTCCTAGCGGGGGGGCCCTTGAGACCCAGTACTTC. Translated: CASSPSGGALETQYF. Based on the CDR3 plus reference TRBV19 and TRBJ2-5, the full variable domain is DGGITQSPKYLFRKEGQNVTLSCEQNLNHDAMYWYRQDPGQGLRLIYYSQIVNDFQKGDIAEGYSVSREKKESFPLTVTSAQKNPTAFYLCASSPSGGALETQYFGPGTRLLVL.

The chain joins TRBV19 to TRBJ1-4; D ambiguous. V was shortened by 7 bases and J by 7 bases, with 19 bases between the two germline ends. Germline CDR1 and CDR2: LNHDA and SQIVND (reference sequence). There are 15 residues in the CDR3. The CDR3 region has the DNA TGTGCCAGTACCCCGTCCTCGGGTAGTGGTGAAAAACTGTTTTTT. It codes for CASTPSSGSGEKLFF.

The rearrangement uses TRBV5-1 and TRBJ2-2; 7 positions agree with TRBD1. Unmatched junction bases numbered 12, after V lost 3 bases and J lost 4 bases. CDR1 and CDR2 from the germline V gene are SGHRS and YFSETQ. The CDR3 loop spans 17 amino acids. CDR3 sequence: CASSWTQGSYFTGELFF. CDR3 sequence (DNA): TGCGCCAGCAGCTGGACACAGGGGTCTTACTTCACCGGGGAGCTGTTTTTT.

This clone is judged medium-sized (0.01 to 0.1%). This chain joins TRBV6-1 and TRBJ2-7; the match to TRBD1 covers 11 bases. Germline lookup yields CDR1 MNHNS and CDR2 SASEGT. V lost 1 base and J lost 6; bases outside the gene matches: 5. This CDR3 region has 15 residues. CDR3 sequence (DNA): TGTGCCAGCAGTGAAGTTGGACAGGGGGCAATCGAGCAGTACTTC. As protein: CASSEVGQGAIEQYF.

J is TRBJ2-1 and V is TRBV10-3; D possibly corresponds to TRBD2 (6 bases). The germline V gene has CDR1 ENHRY and CDR2 SYGVKD. The CDR3 is 14 amino acids. The V end was cut by 11 bases, the J end by 6 bases, with 20 bases between. Here the CDR3 DNA reads TGTGCCCACCAACGGGGGAGCCCCCCCAATGAGCAGTTCTTC. Encoded protein: CAHQRGSPPNEQFF.

The chain couples TRBV3-1 (or the pseudogene TRBV3-2) to TRBJ2-3; 7 bases match TRBD2. V trimming: 4 bases; J trimming: 2 bases; junction bases outside the gene matches: 6. Germline V gives CDR1 LGHDT, CDR2 YNNKEL (reference sequence). This CDR3 spans 15 amino acids. The CDR3 DNA is TGTGCCAGCAGCCTAACTAGCGTTTACACAGATACGCAGTATTTT. It is translated as CASSLTSVYTDTQYF.

The chain joins TRBV7-6 to TRBJ2-3, with 11 bases aligning to TRBD1. Germline lookup yields CDR1 SGHVS and CDR2 FNYEAQ. CDR3 length: 17 amino acids. V lost 4 bases and J lost 5; bases outside the gene matches: 11. This CDR3 is CASSWGTGGRKLDTQYF. CDR3 coding DNA: TGTGCCAGCAGCTGGGGGACAGGGGGGCGGAAGCTAGATACGCAGTATTTT. The variable domain in full, completed from reference TRBV7-6 and TRBJ2-3, reads GAGVSQSPRYKVTKRGQDVALRCDPISGHVSLYWYRQALGQGPEFLTYFNYEAQQDKSGLPNDRFSAERPEGSISTLTIQRTEQRDSAMYRCASSWGTGGRKLDTQYFGPGTRLTVL.

This chain joins TRBV5-1 and TRBJ2-5, with 7 bases lining up with TRBD2. V was clipped by 0 bases and J by 6 bases; unmatched bases: 5. Germline V CDR1 and CDR2: SGHRS, YFSETQ. This CDR3 contains 14 residues. The CDR3 region has the DNA TGCGCCAGCAGCTTGGCGCTAGCGGTACAGACCCAGTACTTC. It codes for CASSLALAVQTQYF. Complete variable domain (other parts from reference TRBV5-1 and TRBJ2-5): KAGVTQTPRYLIKTRGQQVTLSCSPISGHRSVSWYQQTPGQGLQFLFEYFSETQRNKGNFPGRFSGRQFSNSRSEMNVSTLELGDSALYLCASSLALAVQTQYFGPGTRLLVL.

The sample holds a few counts of this clone. This rearrangement joins TRBV15 to TRBJ1-4, with D possibly TRBD1 on 5 matching bases. V was cut by 6 bases and J by 2 bases, with 10 bases left in between. The CDR3 sequence is 14 residues long. Germline values: CDR1 LNHNV, CDR2 YYDKDF (reference sequence). The CDR3 coding sequence is TGTGCCACCAGTCAGGGAAGCACTAATGAAAAACTGTTTTTT. Translated: CATSQGSTNEKLFF.

The J gene is TRBJ2-3, the V gene TRBV27, with D perhaps TRBD2 (6 bases). Germline V gene sequence: CDR1 MNHEY, CDR2 SMNVEV (reference sequence). There are 15 residues in the CDR3. Trimming left V 3 bases short and J 2 bases short, with 12 bases between. The CDR3 is CASSLAGRPTDTQYF. CDR3 coding DNA: TGTGCCAGCAGTTTGGCGGGGAGGCCCACAGATACGCAGTATTTT.

This chain joins TRBV6-5 and TRBJ2-7, with D perhaps TRBD1 (5 bases). The length of the CDR3 is 14 residues. The germline gives CDR1 MNHEY, CDR2 SVGAGI. V lost 0 bases and J 7 bases, leaving 13 bases between the germline ends. The CDR3 bases are TGTGCCAGCAGTTACTCTAGGGGCCTCGGGGAGCAGTACTTC. Amino acids: CASSYSRGLGEQYF.